Shown below are 30 T cell receptor beta chains from a single sample sequenced in a study of cytomegalovirus exposure and HLA in healthy donors. Use of 60 Vbeta and 13 Jbeta primers characterized the PCR. The repertoire was sequenced with immunoSEQ multiplex PCR; TCRdb's copy has only in-frame clones and lacks some. This table has about 140,000 clones, roughly four fifths appearing once. The sequencing input was PBMCs. The receptors here all came from a woman aged 40 to 49 in good health and CMV-seronegative.

This clone was detected only once. The chain carries TRBV5-4 and TRBJ2-2, with TRBD1 as a possible D gene (7 bases). Germline V lookup: CDR1 SGHNT, CDR2 YYREEE (reference sequence). The CDR3 has 15 residues. V was shortened by 7 bases and J by 7 bases, with 20 bases between the two germline ends. CDR3 coding DNA: TGTGCCAGCGGGTTTGTTGACAGGGAGGACGGGGAGCTGTTTTTT. This gives the protein CASGFVDREDGELFF.

The genes are TRBV28 and TRBJ1-1; TRBD1 is a possible D gene (5 bases). Deletions cut 8 bases from V and 8 bases from J, with 15 bases between. Germline V lookup: CDR1 MDHEN, CDR2 SYDVKM. The CDR3 runs to 12 residues. CDR3 region: CASAEGGGEAFF. In DNA form, the CDR3 reads TGTGCCAGCGCCGAGGGCGGGGGAGAAGCTTTCTTT.

CDR3 in amino acids: CASSQWGQAADTQYF. For the CDR3, the DNA is TGTGCCAGCAGCCAATGGGGACAGGCCGCAGATACGCAGTATTTT. The chain recombines TRBV6-6 with TRBJ2-3; 8 bases match TRBD1. V shed 6 bases, J shed 4 bases, and the junction held 9 bases outside the gene matches. Germline CDR1 reads MNHNY; CDR2 reads SVGAGI (reference sequence). This CDR3 comprises 15 residues.

In its sample, this clone was seen a few times. The chain uses TRBV7-2 and TRBJ2-7; TRBD1 is a possible D gene (5 bases). This CDR3 spans 14 amino acids. The V gene lost 3 bases and the J gene lost 6 bases, with 15 bases spanning the gap. Germline CDR1 and CDR2: SGHTA and FQGNSA. The CDR3 region is CASSLRLGASEQYF. Written as DNA, the CDR3 is TGTGCCAGCAGCTTGAGGCTAGGGGCTAGCGAGCAGTACTTC.

The V call is TRBV28, the J call TRBJ1-2; a possible D gene is TRBD1 (5 bases). V gave up 1 base and J gave up 4 bases, with 10 bases separating them. The length of the CDR3 is 14 residues. Germline V gene data show CDR1 as MDHEN and CDR2 as SYDVKM. DNA for the CDR3: TGTGCCAGCAGTTTATTAGGGGTCCTCTATGGCTACACCTTC. It yields the protein CASSLLGVLYGYTF.

V is TRBV27 and J is TRBJ2-5; 8 bases are a match to TRBD1. The better agreement between TRBJ2-7 and the DNA end casts doubt on the J call. The CDR3 is 14 amino acids. Germline CDR1 is MNHEY and CDR2 is SMNVEV (reference sequence). The CDR3 DNA is TGTGCCAGCAGGGTGGGACAGGTTTACTACGAGCAGTACTTC. It encodes CASRVGQVYYEQYF.

This chain connects TRBV7-2 to TRBJ2-1; TRBD2 matches at 12 bases. The germline gives CDR1 SGHTA, CDR2 FQGNSA. The CDR3 extends over 14 amino acids. Trimming removed 5 bases from V and 7 bases from J; junction bases left unmatched: 3. As DNA, the CDR3 is TGTGCCAGCAGCCCGGGACTAGCGGGTAATGAGCAGTTCTTC. Its protein is CASSPGLAGNEQFF. Looking up the rest from reference TRBV7-2 and TRBJ2-1 gives the full variable domain: GAGVSQSPSNKVTEKGKDVELRCDPISGHTALYWYRQSLGQGLEFLIYFQGNSAPDKSGLPSDRFSAERTGGSVSTLTIQRTQQEDSAVYLCASSPGLAGNEQFFGPGTRLTVL.

This chain connects TRBV11-2 to TRBJ1-5; D uncertain. The CDR3 consists of 15 residues. Trimming stripped 0 bases from V and 2 bases from J, with 8 bases between. The germline CDR1 and CDR2 sequences are SGHAT and FQNNGV. The CDR3 DNA is TGTGCCAGCAGCTTAGAGGGAGTAGGCAATCAGCCCCAGCATTTT. Its translation: CASSLEGVGNQPQHF.

The chain carries TRBV6-5 and TRBJ1-2; D is undetermined. Germline lookup yields CDR1 MNHEY and CDR2 SVGAGI. The CDR3 consists of 16 residues. V was cut by 1 base and J by 2 bases, with 14 bases left in between. The CDR3 loop reads CASSYLSVRLNYGYTF. Written as DNA, the CDR3 is TGTGCCAGCAGTTACTTGTCGGTCCGACTAAACTATGGCTACACCTTC.

The genes are TRBV5-6 and TRBJ1-5, with TRBD1 matching 11 bases. J gave up 5 bases and V 3 bases, and 7 bases lay outside the gene matches. The CDR3 spans 16 residues. Germline values: CDR1 SGHDT, CDR2 YYEEEE. In DNA, the CDR3 is TGTGCCAGCAGCTCGTCCGGGACAGGGGGGCATCAGCCCCAGCATTTT. Residues: CASSSSGTGGHQPQHF.

The chain recombines TRBV10-3 with TRBJ2-1; D unresolved. CDR1 is ENHRY, CDR2 SYGVKD, per germline. The CDR3 loop spans 15 amino acids. V dropped 7 bases and J dropped 6 bases, with 19 bases sitting between them. The CDR3 spells CAITTSFLPGNEQFF. CDR3 nucleotides: TGTGCCATCACAACAAGTTTCCTTCCAGGCAATGAGCAGTTCTTC.

This clone is a singleton in its sample. The V call is TRBV7-2, the J call TRBJ2-2; D is unresolved. V was clipped by 5 bases and J by 3 bases, with 7 bases between them. CDR3 length: 13 residues. CDR1 and CDR2 from the germline V gene are SGHTA and FQGNSA. The CDR3 DNA follows: TGTGCCAGCAGCCCACTCCACACCGGGGAGCTGTTTTTT. Residues: CASSPLHTGELFF.

The chain recombines TRBV6-5 with TRBJ1-2; 7 bases map to TRBD1. CDR3 length equals 16 residues. Germline CDR1 reads MNHEY; CDR2 reads SVGAGI. The V segment lost 2 bases and the J segment 5 bases; nucleotides outside the gene matches: 11. This CDR3 reads CASSYDRRQGFYGYTF. The DNA of the CDR3 is TGTGCCAGCAGTTACGATAGGAGACAGGGTTTTTATGGCTACACCTTC.

J is TRBJ1-1 and V is TRBV18, with TRBD1 as a possible D gene (5 bases). Deletions cut 2 bases from V and 1 base from J, with 14 bases between. The CDR3 is 16 residues long. Germline V gives CDR1 KGHSH, CDR2 LQKENI. DNA of the CDR3: TGTGCCAGCTCACCAGGGGGGGTATATTCGAACACTGAAGCTTTCTTT. Protein sequence: CASSPGGVYSNTEAFF.

CDR3 nucleotide sequence: TGTGCCTGGGGTCAGGGGGCTGGGCAGCCCCAGCATTTT. It yields the protein CAWGQGAGQPQHF. V usage is TRBV30 and J usage is TRBJ1-5; 8 bases agree with TRBD1. CDR1 is GTSNPN and CDR2 is SVGIG in the germline V gene (reference sequence). This CDR3 has 13 residues. V lost 5 bases to trimming and J lost 7 bases; unmatched junction nucleotides: 7.

V usage is TRBV19 and J usage is TRBJ2-5; TRBD2 matches 7 bases. Trimming cost V 0 bases and J 9 bases; bases outside gene matches: 13. The CDR3 runs 16 residues. Germline CDR1 and CDR2: LNHDA and SQIVND (reference sequence). The CDR3 sequence: CASSIEGGGLRVPQYF. The CDR3 DNA reads TGTGCCAGTAGTATAGAGGGGGGGGGACTCCGCGTCCCCCAGTACTTC.

The CDR3 sequence is CASRIRVGTDTQYF. In DNA form, the CDR3 reads TGTGCCAGCAGAATCAGGGTTGGCACAGATACGCAGTATTTT. J is TRBJ2-3 and V is TRBV27, with D tentatively TRBD1 (5 bases). This CDR3 spans 14 amino acids. Looked up from germline, CDR1 is MNHEY and CDR2 is SMNVEV (reference sequence). V was shortened by 6 bases and J by 1 base, with 11 bases between the two germline ends.

The rearrangement joins TRBV30 to TRBJ1-5; D is unclear. The V gene's germline CDR1 is GTSNPN and CDR2 SVGIG (reference sequence). Trimming shortened V by 5 bases and J by 0 bases, and 20 bases separated the two germline ends. The length of the CDR3 is 17 residues. The CDR3 sequence is CAWEEANGRASNQPQHF. The CDR3 DNA follows: TGTGCCTGGGAGGAGGCCAACGGACGGGCTAGCAATCAGCCCCAGCATTTT.

This chain connects TRBV2 to TRBJ1-2; 10 nucleotides agree with TRBD1. The CDR3 length is 15 residues. Germline V gene sequence: CDR1 SNHLY, CDR2 FYNNEI. V gave up 10 bases and J gave up 6 bases; unmatched junction bases: 14. CDR3 residues: CATTGTGVILDGYTF. The CDR3 bases are TGTGCCACGACCGGGACAGGGGTGATATTGGATGGCTACACCTTC.

The gene calls are TRBV28 and TRBJ2-1; 9 nucleotides align to TRBD2. Germline values: CDR1 MDHEN, CDR2 SYDVKM. V trimming: 6 bases; J trimming: 8 bases; junction bases outside the gene matches: 14. CDR3 length equals 16 residues. CDR3 region: CASSIPGEREADEQFF. The DNA for the CDR3 is TGTGCCAGCAGCATCCCAGGGGAGCGGGAGGCAGATGAGCAGTTCTTC.

This clone came up a few times. The CDR3 sequence is CASSLVAQGDTQYF. CDR3 nucleotides: TGCGCCAGCAGCTTGGTGGCACAGGGGGATACGCAGTATTTT. The V and J genes are TRBV5-1 and TRBJ2-3; the match to TRBD1 covers 7 bases. The length of the CDR3 is 14 residues. CDR1 is SGHRS, CDR2 YFSETQ, per germline. Unmatched junction bases numbered 4, after V lost 0 bases and J lost 6 bases.

The V gene is TRBV11-2, the J gene TRBJ2-7; D is unresolved. CDR3 length equals 13 residues. Deletions cut 0 bases from V and 5 bases from J, with 8 bases between. The germline CDR1 and CDR2 sequences are SGHAT and FQNNGV. The CDR3 DNA reads TGTGCCAGCAGCTTAGATACTGTAAACGAGCAGTACTTC. Its translation: CASSLDTVNEQYF.

This clone was seen more than once but under ten times. Other DNA sequences in the same sample also yield this CDR3. This chain links TRBV5-1 with TRBJ2-3; D unclear. From germline, CDR1 is SGHRS and CDR2 YFSETQ. The CDR3 has 12 residues. V was trimmed by 1 base and J by 3 bases, leaving 3 bases between them. The CDR3 region has the DNA TGCGCCAGCAGCTTGTCGACAGATACGCAGTATTTT. Protein: CASSLSTDTQYF.

The CDR3 loop is CASSLGNVRGEQYF. Here the CDR3 DNA reads TGCGCCAGCAGCTTGGGGAATGTAAGGGGCGAGCAGTACTTC. The V gene is TRBV5-1, the J gene TRBJ2-5; D is perhaps TRBD1 (5 bases). The J call may be wrong; the DNA end is better matched by TRBJ2-7. CDR1 is SGHRS and CDR2 is YFSETQ in the germline V gene. The CDR3 covers 14 residues.

Regarding this clone: A read error may produce the germline difference seen at one junction end. V gene TRBV10-3 combines with J gene TRBJ1-4; D not certain. Germline CDR1 ENHRY, CDR2 SYGVKD. The CDR3 covers 14 residues. CDR3 sequence reads: CAISESATNEKLFF. CDR3 bases: TGTGCCATCAGTGAGTCGGCAACAAATGAAAAACTGTTTTTT.

J is TRBJ2-5 and V is TRBV7-9; unclear D gene. V lost 4 bases to trimming and J lost 4 bases, with 13 bases between them. The CDR3 is 14 amino acids. Per germline, CDR1 SEHNR and CDR2 FQNEAQ (reference sequence). This CDR3 reads CASSSESGRETQYF. CDR3 sequence (DNA): TGTGCCAGCAGCTCAGAGAGTGGGCGAGAGACCCAGTACTTC.

This rearrangement joins TRBV13 to TRBJ1-4; weak D call: TRBD1 (5 bases). Between the trimmed V and J ends, which lost 4 bases and 2 bases, there was a span of 8 bases. CDR3 length equals 14 residues. CDR1 and CDR2 from the germline V gene are PRHDT and FYEKMQ (reference sequence). This CDR3 is CASSWGLTNEKLFF. The CDR3 region has the DNA TGTGCCAGCAGCTGGGGACTCACTAATGAAAAACTGTTTTTT.

This chain uses TRBV10-3 with TRBJ1-1, with D possibly TRBD1 on 5 matching bases. The CDR3 is made up of 14 amino acids. Trimming removed 0 bases from V and 13 bases from J, with 18 bases in between. From germline, CDR1 is ENHRY and CDR2 SYGVKD. Here the CDR3 reads CAISESTDNLVGFF. The CDR3 DNA is TGTGCCATCAGTGAGTCTACGGACAATCTAGTAGGTTTCTTT.

The J gene is TRBJ2-1, the V gene TRBV11-2, with TRBD2 as a possible D gene (5 bases). V was trimmed by 8 bases and J by 9 bases, leaving 8 bases between them. Germline CDR1 reads SGHAT; CDR2 reads FQNNGV. The CDR3 extends over 10 amino acids. CDR3 region: CASSEGEQFF. CDR3 in DNA: TGTGCCAGCTCCGAGGGTGAGCAGTTCTTC.

This clone is a singleton in its sample. V gene TRBV5-4 combines with J gene TRBJ2-3, with 12 nucleotides matching TRBD2. This CDR3 comprises 16 residues. The J segment lost 2 bases and the V segment lost 2 bases, leaving 3 bases of the junction unmatched. Per the germline V gene, CDR1 is SGHNT and CDR2 is YYREEE (reference sequence). The CDR3 bases are TGTGCCAGCAGCTTCCGACTAGCGGGGGTCACAGATACGCAGTATTTT. It is translated as CASSFRLAGVTDTQYF. The variable domain in full, completed from reference TRBV5-4 and TRBJ2-3, reads ETGVTQSPTHLIKTRGQQVTLRCSSQSGHNTVSWYQQALGQGPQFIFQYYREEENGRGNFPPRFSGLQFPNYSSELNVNALELDDSALYLCASSFRLAGVTDTQYFGPGTRLTVL.